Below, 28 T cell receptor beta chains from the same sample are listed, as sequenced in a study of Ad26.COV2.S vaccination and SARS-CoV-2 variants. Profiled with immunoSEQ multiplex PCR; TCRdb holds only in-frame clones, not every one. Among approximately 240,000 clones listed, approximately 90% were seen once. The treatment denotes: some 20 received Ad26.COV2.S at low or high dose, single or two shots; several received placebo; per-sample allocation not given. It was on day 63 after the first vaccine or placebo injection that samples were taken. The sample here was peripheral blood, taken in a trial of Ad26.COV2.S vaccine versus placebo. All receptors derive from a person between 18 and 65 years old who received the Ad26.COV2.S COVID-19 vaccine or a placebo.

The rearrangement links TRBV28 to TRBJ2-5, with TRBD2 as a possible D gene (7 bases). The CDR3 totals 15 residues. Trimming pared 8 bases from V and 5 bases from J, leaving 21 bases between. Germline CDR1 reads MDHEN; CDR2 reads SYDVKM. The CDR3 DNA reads TGTGCCAGCGCCAAGCGTAGGGGGGGGCCGGAGACCCAGTACTTC. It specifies CASAKRRGGPETQYF.

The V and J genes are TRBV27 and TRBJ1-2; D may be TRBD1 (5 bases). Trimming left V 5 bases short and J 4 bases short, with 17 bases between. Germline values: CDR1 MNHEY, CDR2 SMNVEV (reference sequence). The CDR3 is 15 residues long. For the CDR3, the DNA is TGTGCCAGCAGTCTTACCTCGCTGGGGGGCTATGGCTACACCTTC. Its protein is CASSLTSLGGYGYTF.

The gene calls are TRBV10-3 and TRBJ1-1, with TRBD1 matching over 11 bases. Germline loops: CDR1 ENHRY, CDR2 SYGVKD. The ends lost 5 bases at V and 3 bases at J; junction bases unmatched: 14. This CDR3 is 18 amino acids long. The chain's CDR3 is CAISKMAFGTGGYTEAFF. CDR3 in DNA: TGTGCCATCAGTAAAATGGCCTTTGGGACAGGGGGATACACTGAAGCTTTCTTT.

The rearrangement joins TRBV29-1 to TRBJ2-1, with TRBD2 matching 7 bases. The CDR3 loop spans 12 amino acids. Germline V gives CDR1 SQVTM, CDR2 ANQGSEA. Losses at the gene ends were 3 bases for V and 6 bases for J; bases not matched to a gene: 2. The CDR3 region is CSVDRGVNEQFF. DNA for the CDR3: TGCAGCGTTGACCGGGGGGTCAATGAGCAGTTCTTC.

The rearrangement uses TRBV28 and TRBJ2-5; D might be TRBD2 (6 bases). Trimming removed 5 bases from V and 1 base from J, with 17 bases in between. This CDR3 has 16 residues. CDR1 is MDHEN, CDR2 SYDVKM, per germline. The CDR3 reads CASSRLDYGVQETQYF. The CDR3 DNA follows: TGTGCCAGCAGTCGACTAGATTATGGGGTCCAAGAGACCCAGTACTTC.

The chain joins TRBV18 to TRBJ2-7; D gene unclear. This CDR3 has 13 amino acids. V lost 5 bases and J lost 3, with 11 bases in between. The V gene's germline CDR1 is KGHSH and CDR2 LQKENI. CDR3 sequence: CASSTGPGYEQYF. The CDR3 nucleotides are TGTGCCAGCTCAACTGGGCCGGGCTACGAGCAGTACTTC.

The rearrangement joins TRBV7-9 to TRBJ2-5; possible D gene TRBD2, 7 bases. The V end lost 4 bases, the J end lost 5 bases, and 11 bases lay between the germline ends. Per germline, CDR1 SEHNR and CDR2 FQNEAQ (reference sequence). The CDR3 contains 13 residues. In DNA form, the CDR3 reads TGTGCCAGCAGCTCTGGGGGGGGCGAGACCCAGTACTTC. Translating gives CASSSGGGETQYF.

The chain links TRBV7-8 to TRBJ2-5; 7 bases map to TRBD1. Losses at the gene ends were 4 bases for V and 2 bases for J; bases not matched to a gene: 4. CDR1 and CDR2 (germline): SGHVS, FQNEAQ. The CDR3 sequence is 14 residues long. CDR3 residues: CASSSDRDQETQYF. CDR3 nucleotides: TGTGCCAGCAGCTCCGACAGGGATCAAGAGACCCAGTACTTC. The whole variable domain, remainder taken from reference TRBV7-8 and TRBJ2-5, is GAGVSQSPRYKVAKRGQDVALRCDPISGHVSLFWYQQALGQGPEFLTYFQNEAQLDKSGLPSDRFFAERPEGSVSTLKIQRTQQEDSAVYLCASSSDRDQETQYFGPGTRLLVL.

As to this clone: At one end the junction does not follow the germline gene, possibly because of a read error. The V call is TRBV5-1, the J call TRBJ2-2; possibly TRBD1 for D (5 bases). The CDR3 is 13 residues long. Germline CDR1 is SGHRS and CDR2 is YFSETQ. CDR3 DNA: TGCGCCAGCAGCTTCCTGGACACGGGGGAGCTGTTTTTT. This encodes CASSFLDTGELFF.

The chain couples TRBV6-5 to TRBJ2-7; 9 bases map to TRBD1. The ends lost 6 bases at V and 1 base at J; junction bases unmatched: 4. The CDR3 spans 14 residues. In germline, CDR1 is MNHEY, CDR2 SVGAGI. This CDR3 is CASREGTGSYEQYF. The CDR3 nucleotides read TGTGCCAGCAGAGAGGGGACAGGGTCCTACGAGCAGTACTTC.

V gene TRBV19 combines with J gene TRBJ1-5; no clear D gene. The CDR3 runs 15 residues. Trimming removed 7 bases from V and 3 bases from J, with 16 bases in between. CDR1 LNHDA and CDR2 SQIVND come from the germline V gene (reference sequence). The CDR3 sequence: CASTPGNLYNQPQHF. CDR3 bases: TGTGCCAGTACCCCCGGCAATCTCTACAATCAGCCCCAGCATTTT.

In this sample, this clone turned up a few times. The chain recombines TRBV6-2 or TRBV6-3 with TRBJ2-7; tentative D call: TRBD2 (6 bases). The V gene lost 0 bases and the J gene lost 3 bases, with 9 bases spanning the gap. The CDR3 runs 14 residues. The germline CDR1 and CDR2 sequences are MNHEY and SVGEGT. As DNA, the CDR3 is TGTGCCAGCAGTTACTCGATCGGGGGCTACGAGCAGTACTTC. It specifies CASSYSIGGYEQYF.

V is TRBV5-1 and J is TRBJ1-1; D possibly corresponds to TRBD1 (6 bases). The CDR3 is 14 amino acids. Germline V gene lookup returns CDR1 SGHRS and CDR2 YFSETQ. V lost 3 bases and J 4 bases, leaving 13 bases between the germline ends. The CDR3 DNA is TGCGCCAGCAGCTGGGGGGCTGGGATCACTGAAGCTTTCTTT. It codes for CASSWGAGITEAFF.

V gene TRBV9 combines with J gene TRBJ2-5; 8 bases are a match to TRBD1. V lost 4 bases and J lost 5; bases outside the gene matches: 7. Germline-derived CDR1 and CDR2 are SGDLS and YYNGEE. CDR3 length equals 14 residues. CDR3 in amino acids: CASSMDRESETQYF. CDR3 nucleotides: TGTGCCAGCAGCATGGACAGGGAATCGGAGACCCAGTACTTC.

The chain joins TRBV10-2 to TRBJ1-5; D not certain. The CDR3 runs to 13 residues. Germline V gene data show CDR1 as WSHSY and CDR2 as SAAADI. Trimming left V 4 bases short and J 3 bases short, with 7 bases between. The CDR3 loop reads CASSVANNQPQHF. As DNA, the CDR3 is TGCGCCAGCAGTGTAGCTAACAATCAGCCCCAGCATTTT.

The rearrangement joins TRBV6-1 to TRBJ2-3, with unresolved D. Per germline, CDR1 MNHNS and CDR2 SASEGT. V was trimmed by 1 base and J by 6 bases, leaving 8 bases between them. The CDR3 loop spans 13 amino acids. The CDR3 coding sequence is TGTGCCAGCAGTGAAGATCTCGGGGATACGCAGTATTTT. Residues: CASSEDLGDTQYF.

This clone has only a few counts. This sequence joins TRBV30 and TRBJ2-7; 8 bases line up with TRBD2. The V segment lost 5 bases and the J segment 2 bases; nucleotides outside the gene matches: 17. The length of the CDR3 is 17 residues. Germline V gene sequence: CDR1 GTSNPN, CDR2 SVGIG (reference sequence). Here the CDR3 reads CAWQPPPRLASTYEQYF. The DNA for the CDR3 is TGTGCCTGGCAACCGCCCCCCAGACTAGCGTCCACCTACGAGCAGTACTTC.

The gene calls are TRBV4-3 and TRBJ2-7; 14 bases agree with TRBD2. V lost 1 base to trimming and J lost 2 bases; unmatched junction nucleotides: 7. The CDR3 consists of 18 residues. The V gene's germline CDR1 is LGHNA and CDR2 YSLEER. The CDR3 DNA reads TGCGCCAGCAGCCAAGCCGCGACTAGCGGGGGGGCCGCCTACGAGCAGTACTTC. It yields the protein CASSQAATSGGAAYEQYF.

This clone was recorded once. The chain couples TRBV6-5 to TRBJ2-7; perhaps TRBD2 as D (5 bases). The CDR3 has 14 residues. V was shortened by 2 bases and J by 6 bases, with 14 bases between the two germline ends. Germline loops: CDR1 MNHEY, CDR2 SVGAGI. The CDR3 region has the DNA TGTGCCAGCAGTTACGGGGAAGCGGCGGTCGAGCAGTACTTC. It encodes CASSYGEAAVEQYF.

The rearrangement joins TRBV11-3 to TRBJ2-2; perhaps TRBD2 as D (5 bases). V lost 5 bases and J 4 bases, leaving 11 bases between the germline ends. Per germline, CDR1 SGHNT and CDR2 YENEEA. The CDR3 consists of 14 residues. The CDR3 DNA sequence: TGTGCCAGCAGCGGAGGTAGCGCCACCGGGGAGCTGTTTTTT. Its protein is CASSGGSATGELFF.

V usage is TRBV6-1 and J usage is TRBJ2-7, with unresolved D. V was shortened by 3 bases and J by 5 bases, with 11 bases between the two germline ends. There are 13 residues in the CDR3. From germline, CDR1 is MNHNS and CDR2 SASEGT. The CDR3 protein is CASSESGRDEQYF. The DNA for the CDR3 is TGTGCCAGCAGTGAGAGTGGGCGCGACGAGCAGTACTTC.

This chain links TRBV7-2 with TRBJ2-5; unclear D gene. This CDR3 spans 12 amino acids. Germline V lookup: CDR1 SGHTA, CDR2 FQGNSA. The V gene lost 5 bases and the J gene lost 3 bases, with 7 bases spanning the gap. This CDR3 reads CASSQIKETQYF. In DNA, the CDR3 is TGTGCCAGCAGCCAGATAAAAGAGACCCAGTACTTC.

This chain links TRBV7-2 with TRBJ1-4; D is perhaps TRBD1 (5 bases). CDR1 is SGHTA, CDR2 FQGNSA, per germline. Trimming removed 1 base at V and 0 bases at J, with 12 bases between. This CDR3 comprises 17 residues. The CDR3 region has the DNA TGTGCCAGCAGCTTAGGATGGGGGGATTCAACTAATGAAAAACTGTTTTTT. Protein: CASSLGWGDSTNEKLFF. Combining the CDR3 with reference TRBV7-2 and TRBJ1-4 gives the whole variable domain GAGVSQSPSNKVTEKGKDVELRCDPISGHTALYWYRQSLGQGLEFLIYFQGNSAPDKSGLPSDRFSAERTGGSVSTLTIQRTQQEDSAVYLCASSLGWGDSTNEKLFFGSGTQLSVL.

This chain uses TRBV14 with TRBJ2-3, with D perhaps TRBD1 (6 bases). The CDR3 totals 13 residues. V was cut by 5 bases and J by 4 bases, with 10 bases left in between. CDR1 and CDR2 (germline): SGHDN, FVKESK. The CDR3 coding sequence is TGTGCCAGCAGCGCACAGGGCCCAGATACGCAGTATTTT. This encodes CASSAQGPDTQYF. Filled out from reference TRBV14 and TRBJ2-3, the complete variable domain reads EAGVTQFPSHSVIEKGQTVTLRCDPISGHDNLYWYRRVMGKEIKFLLHFVKESKQDESGMPNNRFLAERTGGTYSTLKVQPAELEDSGVYFCASSAQGPDTQYFGPGTRLTVL.

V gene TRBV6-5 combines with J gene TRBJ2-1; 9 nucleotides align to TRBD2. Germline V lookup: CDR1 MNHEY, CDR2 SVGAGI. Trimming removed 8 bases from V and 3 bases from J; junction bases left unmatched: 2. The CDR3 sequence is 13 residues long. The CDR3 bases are TGTGCCAGCCGACTAGCGGACTACAATGAGCAGTTCTTC. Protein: CASRLADYNEQFF.

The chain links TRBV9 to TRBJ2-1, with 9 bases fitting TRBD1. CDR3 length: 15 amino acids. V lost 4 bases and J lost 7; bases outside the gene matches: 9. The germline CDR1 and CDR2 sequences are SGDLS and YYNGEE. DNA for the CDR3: TGTGCCAGCAGCACGGGACAGGGTGGGAGGAATGAGCAGTTCTTC. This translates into CASSTGQGGRNEQFF. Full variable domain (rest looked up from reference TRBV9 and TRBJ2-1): DSGVTQTPKHLITATGQRVTLRCSPRSGDLSVYWYQQSLDQGLQFLIQYYNGEERAKGNILERFSAQQFPDLHSELNLSSLELGDSALYFCASSTGQGGRNEQFFGPGTRLTVL.

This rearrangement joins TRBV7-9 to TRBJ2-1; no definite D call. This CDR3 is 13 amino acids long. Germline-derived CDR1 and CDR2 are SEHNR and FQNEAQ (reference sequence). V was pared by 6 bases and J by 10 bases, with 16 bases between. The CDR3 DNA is TGTGCCAGCAGGCACTCCCTAAGCGCCGAGCAGTTCTTC. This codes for CASRHSLSAEQFF.

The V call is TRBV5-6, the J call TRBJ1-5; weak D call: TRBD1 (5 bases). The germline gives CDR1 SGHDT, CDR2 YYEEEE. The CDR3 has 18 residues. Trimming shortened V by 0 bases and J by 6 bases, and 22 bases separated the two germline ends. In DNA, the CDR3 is TGTGCCAGCAGCTTGGGTCGGGGCTGGATGGCTGGTGGTCAGCCCCAGCATTTT. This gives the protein CASSLGRGWMAGGQPQHF. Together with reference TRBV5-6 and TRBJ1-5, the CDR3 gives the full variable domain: DAGVTQSPTHLIKTRGQQVTLRCSPKSGHDTVSWYQQALGQGPQFIFQYYEEEERQRGNFPDRFSGHQFPNYSSELNVNALLLGDSALYLCASSLGRGWMAGGQPQHFGDGTRLSIL.